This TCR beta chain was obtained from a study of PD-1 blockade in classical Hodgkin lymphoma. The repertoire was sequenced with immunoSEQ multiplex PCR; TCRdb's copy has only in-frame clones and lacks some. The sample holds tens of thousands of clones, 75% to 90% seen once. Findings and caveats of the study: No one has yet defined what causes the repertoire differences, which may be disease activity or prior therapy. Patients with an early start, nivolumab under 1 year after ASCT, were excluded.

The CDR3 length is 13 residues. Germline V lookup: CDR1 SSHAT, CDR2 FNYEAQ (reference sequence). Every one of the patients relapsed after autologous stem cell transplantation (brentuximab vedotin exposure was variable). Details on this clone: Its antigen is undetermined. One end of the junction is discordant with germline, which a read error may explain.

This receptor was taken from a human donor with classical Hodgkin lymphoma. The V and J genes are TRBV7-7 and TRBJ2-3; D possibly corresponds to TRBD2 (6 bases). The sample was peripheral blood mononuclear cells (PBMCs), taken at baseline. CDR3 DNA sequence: TGTGCTAGCAGCTTAGGTCGGGAGGATACGCAGTATTTT. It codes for CASSLGREDTQYF.